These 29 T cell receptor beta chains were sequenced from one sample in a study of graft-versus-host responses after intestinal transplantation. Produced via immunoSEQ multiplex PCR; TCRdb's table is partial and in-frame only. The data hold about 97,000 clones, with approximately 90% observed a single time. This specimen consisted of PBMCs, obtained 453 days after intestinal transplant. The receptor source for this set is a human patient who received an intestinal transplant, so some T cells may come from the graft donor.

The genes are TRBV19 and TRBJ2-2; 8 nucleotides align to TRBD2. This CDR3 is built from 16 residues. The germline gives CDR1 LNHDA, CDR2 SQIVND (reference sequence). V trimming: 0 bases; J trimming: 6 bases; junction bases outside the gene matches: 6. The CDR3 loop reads CASSIDRTSYAGELFF. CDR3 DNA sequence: TGTGCCAGTAGTATAGATCGGACTAGCTACGCCGGGGAGCTGTTTTTT.

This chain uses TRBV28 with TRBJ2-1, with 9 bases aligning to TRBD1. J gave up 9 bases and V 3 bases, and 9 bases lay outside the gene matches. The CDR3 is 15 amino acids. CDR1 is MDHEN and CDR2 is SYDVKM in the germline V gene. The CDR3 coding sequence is TGTGCCAGCAGTTTCTCCGGGACAGGGCGGGGTGAGCAGTTCTTC. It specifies CASSFSGTGRGEQFF. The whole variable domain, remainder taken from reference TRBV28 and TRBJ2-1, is DVKVTQSSRYLVKRTGEKVFLECVQDMDHENMFWYRQDPGLGLRLIYFSYDVKMKEKGDIPEGYSVSREKKERFSLILESASTNQTSMYLCASSFSGTGRGEQFFGPGTRLTVL.

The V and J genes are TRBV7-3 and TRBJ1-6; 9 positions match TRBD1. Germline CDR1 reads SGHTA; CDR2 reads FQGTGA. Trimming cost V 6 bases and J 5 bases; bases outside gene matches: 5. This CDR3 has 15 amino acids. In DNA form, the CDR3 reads TGTGCCAGCAGTCGGCGACAGGGGGATAATTCACCCCTCCACTTT. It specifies CASSRRQGDNSPLHF. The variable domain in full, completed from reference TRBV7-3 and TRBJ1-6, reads GAGVSQTPSNKVTEKGKYVELRCDPISGHTALYWYRQSLGQGPEFLIYFQGTGAADDSGLPNDRFFAVRPEGSVSTLKIQRTERGDSAVYLCASSRRQGDNSPLHFGNGTRLTVT.

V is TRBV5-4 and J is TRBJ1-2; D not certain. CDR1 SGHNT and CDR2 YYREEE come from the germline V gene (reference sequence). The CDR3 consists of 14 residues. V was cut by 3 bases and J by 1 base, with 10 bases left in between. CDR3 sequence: CASSSLGLNYGYTF. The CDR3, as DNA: TGTGCCAGCAGCTCCTTAGGTCTTAACTATGGCTACACCTTC.

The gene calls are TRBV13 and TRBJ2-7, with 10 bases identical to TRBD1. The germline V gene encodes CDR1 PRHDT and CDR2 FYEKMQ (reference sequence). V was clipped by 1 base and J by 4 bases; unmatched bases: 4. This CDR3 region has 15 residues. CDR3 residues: CASSLAGQGVYEQYF. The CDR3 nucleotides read TGTGCCAGCAGCTTAGCCGGACAGGGGGTTTACGAGCAGTACTTC.

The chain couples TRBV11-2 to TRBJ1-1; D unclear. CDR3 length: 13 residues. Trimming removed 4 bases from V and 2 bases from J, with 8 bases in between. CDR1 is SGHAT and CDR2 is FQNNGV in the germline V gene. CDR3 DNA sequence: TGTGCCAGCAGCTGGCAGGCTAACACTGAAGCTTTCTTT. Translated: CASSWQANTEAFF.

The CDR3 DNA follows: TGTGCCAGCAGCTTGGACACCTATGGCTACACCTTC. It translates to CASSLDTYGYTF. This rearrangement joins TRBV5-4 to TRBJ1-2; D remains ambiguous. Germline CDR1 is SGHNT and CDR2 is YYREEE (reference sequence). Trimming cost V 0 bases and J 4 bases, with 4 bases left between them. The CDR3 runs to 12 residues.

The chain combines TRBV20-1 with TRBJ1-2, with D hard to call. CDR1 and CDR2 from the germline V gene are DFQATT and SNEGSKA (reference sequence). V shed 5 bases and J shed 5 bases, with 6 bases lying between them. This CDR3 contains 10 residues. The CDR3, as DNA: TGCAGTGCTGGGGATTATGGCTACACCTTC. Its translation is CSAGDYGYTF.

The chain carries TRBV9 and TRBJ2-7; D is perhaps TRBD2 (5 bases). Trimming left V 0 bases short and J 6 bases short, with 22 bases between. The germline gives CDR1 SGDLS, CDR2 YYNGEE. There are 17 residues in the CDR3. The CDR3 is CASSVVPPFFRGPEQYF. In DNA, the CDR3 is TGTGCCAGCAGCGTAGTACCCCCTTTTTTTCGAGGGCCCGAGCAGTACTTC.

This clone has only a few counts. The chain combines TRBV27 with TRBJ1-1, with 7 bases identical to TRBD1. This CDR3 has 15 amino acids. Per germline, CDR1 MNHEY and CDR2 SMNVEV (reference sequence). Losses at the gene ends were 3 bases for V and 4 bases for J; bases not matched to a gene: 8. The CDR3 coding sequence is TGTGCCAGCAGTTTTAGACAGGGAGGCGGCACTGAAGCTTTCTTT. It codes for CASSFRQGGGTEAFF.

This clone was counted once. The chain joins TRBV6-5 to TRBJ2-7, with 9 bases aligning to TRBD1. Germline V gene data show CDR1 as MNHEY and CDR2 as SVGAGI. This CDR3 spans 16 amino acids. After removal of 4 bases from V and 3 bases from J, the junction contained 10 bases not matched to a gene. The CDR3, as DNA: TGTGCCAGCAGTTTATACCGGACAGGGGCAGTCTACGAGCAGTACTTC. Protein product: CASSLYRTGAVYEQYF.

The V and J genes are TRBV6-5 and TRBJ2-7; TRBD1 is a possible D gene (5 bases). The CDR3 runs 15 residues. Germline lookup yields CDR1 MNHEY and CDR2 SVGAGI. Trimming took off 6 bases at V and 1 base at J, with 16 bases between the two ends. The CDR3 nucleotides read TGTGCCAGCAGCACCCGTGGTCAGGGATCCTACGAGCAGTACTTC. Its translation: CASSTRGQGSYEQYF.

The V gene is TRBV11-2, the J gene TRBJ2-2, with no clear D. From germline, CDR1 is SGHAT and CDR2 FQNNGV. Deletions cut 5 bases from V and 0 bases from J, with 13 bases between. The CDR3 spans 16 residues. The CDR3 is CASSPPGRTNTGELFF. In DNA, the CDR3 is TGTGCCAGCAGCCCACCCGGCCGCACGAACACCGGGGAGCTGTTTTTT.

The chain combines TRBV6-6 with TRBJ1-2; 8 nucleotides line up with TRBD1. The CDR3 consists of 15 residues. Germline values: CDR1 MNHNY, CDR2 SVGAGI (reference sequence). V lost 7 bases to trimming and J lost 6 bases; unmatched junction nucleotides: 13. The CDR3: CASIDPGGWSNGYTF. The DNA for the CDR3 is TGTGCCAGCATCGATCCAGGGGGCTGGTCTAATGGCTACACCTTC.

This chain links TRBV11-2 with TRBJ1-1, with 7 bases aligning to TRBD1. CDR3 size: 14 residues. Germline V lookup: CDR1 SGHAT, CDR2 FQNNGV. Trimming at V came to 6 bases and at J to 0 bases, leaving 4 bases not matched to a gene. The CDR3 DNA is TGTGCCAGCAGGTGGGGACAGCTGAACACTGAAGCTTTCTTT. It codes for CASRWGQLNTEAFF.

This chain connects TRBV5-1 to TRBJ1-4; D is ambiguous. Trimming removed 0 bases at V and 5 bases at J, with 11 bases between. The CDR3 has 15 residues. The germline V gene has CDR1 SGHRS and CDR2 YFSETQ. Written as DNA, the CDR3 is TGCGCCAGCAGCTTGGATGGCAGTGGGAATGAAAAACTGTTTTTT. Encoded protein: CASSLDGSGNEKLFF.

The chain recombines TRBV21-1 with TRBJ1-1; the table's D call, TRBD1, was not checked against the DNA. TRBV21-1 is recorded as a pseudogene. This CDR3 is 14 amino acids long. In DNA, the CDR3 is TGTGCCAGCAGCGCGGACAGGGGTGGCACTGAAGCTTTCTTT. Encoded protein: CASSADRGGTEAFF.

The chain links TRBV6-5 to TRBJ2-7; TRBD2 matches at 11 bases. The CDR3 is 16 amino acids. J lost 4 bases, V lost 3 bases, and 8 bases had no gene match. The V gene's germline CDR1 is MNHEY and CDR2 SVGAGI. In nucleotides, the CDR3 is TGTGCCAGCAGTTATTCTCGGCTAGCGGGAGGATACGAGCAGTACTTC. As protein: CASSYSRLAGGYEQYF.

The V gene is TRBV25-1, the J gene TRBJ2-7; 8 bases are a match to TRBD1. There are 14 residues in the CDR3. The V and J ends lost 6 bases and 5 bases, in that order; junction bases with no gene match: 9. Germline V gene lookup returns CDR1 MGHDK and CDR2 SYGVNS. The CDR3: CASSTGTGPNEQYF. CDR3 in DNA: TGTGCCAGCAGCACCGGGACAGGTCCCAACGAGCAGTACTTC.

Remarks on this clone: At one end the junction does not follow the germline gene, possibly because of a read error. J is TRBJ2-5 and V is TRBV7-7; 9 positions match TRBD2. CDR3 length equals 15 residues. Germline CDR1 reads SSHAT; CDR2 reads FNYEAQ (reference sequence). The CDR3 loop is CASSKIAGVRETQYF. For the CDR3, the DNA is TGTGCTAGCAGCAAAATAGCGGGGGTAAGGGAGACCCAGTACTTC.

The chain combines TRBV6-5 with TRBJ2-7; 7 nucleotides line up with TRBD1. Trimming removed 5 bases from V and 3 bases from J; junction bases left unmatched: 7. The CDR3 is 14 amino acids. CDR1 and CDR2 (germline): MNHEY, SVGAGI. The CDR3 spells CASSNTGVNYEQYF. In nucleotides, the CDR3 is TGTGCCAGCAGTAACACAGGGGTTAACTACGAGCAGTACTTC.

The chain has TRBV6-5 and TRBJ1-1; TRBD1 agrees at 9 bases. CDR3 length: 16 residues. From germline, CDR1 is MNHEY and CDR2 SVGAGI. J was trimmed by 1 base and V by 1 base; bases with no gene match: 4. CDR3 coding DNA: TGTGCCAGCAGTTACTATGGGACAGGGAGGAACACTGAAGCTTTCTTT. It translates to CASSYYGTGRNTEAFF.

Here the CDR3 reads CASSESGGPVTGELFF. DNA for the CDR3: TGCGCCAGCAGTGAGTCTGGGGGCCCGGTCACCGGGGAGCTGTTTTTT. The chain recombines TRBV10-1 with TRBJ2-2; D is perhaps TRBD1 (6 bases). Trimming removed 0 bases from V and 4 bases from J, with 12 bases in between. The CDR3 extends over 16 amino acids. From germline, CDR1 is WNHNN and CDR2 SYGVQD (reference sequence).

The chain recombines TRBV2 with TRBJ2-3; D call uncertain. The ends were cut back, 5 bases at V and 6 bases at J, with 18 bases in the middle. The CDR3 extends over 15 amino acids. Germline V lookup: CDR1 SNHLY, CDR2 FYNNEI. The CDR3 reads CASSYHLTTLDTQYF. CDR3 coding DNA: TGTGCCAGCAGTTACCACTTGACCACCCTCGATACGCAGTATTTT.

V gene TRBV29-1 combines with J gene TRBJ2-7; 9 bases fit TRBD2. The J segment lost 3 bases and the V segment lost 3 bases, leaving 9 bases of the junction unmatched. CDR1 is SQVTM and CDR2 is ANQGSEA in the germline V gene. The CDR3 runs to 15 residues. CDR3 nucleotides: TGCAGCGTTGAGGGCCTAGCGGGGCTCAACTACGAGCAGTACTTC. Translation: CSVEGLAGLNYEQYF.

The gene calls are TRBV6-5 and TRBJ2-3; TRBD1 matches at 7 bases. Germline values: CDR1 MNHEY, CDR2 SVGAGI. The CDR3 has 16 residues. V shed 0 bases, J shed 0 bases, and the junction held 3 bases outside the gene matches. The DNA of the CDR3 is TGTGCCAGCAGTTACTCATTACAGGGGAGCACAGATACGCAGTATTTT. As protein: CASSYSLQGSTDTQYF.

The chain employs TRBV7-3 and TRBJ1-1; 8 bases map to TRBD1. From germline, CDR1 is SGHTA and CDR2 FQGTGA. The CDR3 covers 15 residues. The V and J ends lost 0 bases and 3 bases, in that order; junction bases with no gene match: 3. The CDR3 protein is CASSLTGQGYTEAFF. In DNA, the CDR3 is TGTGCCAGCAGCTTAACCGGACAGGGATACACTGAAGCTTTCTTT. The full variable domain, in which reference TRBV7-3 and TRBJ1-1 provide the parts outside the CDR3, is GAGVSQTPSNKVTEKGKYVELRCDPISGHTALYWYRQSLGQGPEFLIYFQGTGAADDSGLPNDRFFAVRPEGSVSTLKIQRTERGDSAVYLCASSLTGQGYTEAFFGQGTRLTVV.

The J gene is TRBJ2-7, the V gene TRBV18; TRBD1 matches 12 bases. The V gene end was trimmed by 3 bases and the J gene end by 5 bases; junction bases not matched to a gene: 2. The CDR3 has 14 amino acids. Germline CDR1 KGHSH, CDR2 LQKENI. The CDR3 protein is CASSPGQGAHEQYF. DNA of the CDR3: TGTGCCAGCTCACCGGGACAGGGGGCCCACGAGCAGTACTTC.

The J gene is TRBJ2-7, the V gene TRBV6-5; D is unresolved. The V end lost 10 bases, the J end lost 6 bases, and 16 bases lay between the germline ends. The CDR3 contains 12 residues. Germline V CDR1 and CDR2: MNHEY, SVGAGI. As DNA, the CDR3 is TGTGCCACCCGCACCCAACTACGCGAGCAGTACTTC. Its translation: CATRTQLREQYF.